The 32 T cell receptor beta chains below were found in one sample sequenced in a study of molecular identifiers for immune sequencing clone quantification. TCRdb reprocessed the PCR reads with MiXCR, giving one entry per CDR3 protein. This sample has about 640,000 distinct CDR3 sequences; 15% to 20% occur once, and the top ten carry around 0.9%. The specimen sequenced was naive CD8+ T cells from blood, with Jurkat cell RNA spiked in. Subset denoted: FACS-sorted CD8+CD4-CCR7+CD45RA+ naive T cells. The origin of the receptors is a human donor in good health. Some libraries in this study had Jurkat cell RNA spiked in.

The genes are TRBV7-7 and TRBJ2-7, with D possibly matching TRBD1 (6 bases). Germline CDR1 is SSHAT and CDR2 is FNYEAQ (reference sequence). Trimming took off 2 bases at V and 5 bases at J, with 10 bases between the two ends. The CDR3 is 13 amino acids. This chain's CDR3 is CASSLIEGDEQYF. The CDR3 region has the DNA TGTGCCAGCAGCTTAATCGAGGGGGACGAGCAGTACTTC.

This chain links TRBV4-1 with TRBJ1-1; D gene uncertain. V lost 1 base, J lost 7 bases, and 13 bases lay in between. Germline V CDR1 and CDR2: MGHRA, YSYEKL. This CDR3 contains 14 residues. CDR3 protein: CASSQGIQVYEAFF. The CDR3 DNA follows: TGCGCCAGCAGCCAAGGGATACAAGTATATGAAGCTTTCTTT.

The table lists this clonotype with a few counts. CDR3 nucleotide sequence: TGTGCCAGCAGTTTTGGGGCAGGGCCTTCCTACGAGCAGTACTTC. This sequence encodes CASSFGAGPSYEQYF. The chain combines TRBV27 with TRBJ2-7; perhaps TRBD1 as D (5 bases). Trimming removed 3 bases at V and 1 base at J, with 13 bases between. CDR3 length equals 15 residues. Germline V gene data show CDR1 as MNHEY and CDR2 as SMNVEV (reference sequence).

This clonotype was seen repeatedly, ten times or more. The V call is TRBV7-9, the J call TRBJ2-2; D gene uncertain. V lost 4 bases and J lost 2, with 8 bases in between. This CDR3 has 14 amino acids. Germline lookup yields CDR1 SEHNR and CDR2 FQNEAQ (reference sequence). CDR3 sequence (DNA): TGTGCCAGCAGCTCACTCGTAAACACCGGGGAGCTGTTTTTT. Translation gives CASSSLVNTGELFF.

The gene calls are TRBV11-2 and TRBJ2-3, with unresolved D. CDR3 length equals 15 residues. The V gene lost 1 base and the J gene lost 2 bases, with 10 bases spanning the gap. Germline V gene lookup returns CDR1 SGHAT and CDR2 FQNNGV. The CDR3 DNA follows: TGTGCCAGCAGCTTAGGGGTAATACACACAGATACGCAGTATTTT. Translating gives CASSLGVIHTDTQYF.

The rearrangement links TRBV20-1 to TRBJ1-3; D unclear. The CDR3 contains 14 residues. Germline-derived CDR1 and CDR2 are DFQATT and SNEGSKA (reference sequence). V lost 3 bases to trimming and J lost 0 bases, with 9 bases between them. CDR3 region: CSAREVLSGNTIYF. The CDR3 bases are TGCAGTGCTAGGGAGGTTCTCTCTGGAAACACCATATATTTT.

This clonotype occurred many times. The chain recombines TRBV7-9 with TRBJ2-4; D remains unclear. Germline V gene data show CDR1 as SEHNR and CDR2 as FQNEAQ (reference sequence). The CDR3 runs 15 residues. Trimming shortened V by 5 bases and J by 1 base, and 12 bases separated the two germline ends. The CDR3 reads CASSSASIAKNIQYF. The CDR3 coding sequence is TGTGCCAGCAGCAGCGCCTCCATCGCCAAAAACATTCAGTACTTC.

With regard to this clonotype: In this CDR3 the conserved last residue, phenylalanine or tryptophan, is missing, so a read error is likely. The CDR3 spells CASSFENRNYEQYS. In nucleotides, the CDR3 is TGTGCCAGCAGCTTCGAAAACCGTAACTACGAGCAGTACTCC. The chain recombines TRBV7-9 with TRBJ2-7; D remains unclear. V dropped 3 bases and J dropped 3 bases, with 12 bases sitting between them. The germline V gene has CDR1 SEHNR and CDR2 FQNEAQ (reference sequence). This CDR3 region has 14 residues.

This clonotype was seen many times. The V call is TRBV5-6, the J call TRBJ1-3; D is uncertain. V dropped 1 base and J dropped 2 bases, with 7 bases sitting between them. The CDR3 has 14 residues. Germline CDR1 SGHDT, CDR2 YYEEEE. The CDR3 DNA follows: TGTGCCAGCAGCTTGCTTCTCGCTGGAAACACCATATATTTT. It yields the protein CASSLLLAGNTIYF.

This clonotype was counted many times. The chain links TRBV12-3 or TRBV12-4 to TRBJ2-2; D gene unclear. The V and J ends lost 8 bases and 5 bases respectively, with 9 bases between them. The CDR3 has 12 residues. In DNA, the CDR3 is TGTGCCAGCGTTTTACTGACCGGGGAGCTGTTTTTT. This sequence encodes CASVLLTGELFF.

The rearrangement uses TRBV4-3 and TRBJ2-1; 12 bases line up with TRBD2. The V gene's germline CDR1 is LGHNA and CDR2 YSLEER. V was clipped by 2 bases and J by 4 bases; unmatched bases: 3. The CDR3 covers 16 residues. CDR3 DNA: TGCGCCAGCAGCCAAACACTAGCGGGGGGTTACAATGAGCAGTTCTTC. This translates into CASSQTLAGGYNEQFF.

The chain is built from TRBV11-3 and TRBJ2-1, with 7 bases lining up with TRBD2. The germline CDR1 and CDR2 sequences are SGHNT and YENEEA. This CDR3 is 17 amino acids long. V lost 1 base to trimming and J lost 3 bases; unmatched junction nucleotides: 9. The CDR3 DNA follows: TGTGCCAGCAGCTTAGGGTCAATTGAGCGGGGCTACAATGAGCAGTTCTTC. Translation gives CASSLGSIERGYNEQFF.

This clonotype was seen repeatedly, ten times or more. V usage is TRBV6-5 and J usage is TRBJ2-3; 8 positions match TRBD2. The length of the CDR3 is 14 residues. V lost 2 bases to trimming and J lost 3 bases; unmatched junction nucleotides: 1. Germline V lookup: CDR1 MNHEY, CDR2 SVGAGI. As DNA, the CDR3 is TGTGCCAGCAGTTACGGGACTAGAACAGATACGCAGTATTTT. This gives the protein CASSYGTRTDTQYF.

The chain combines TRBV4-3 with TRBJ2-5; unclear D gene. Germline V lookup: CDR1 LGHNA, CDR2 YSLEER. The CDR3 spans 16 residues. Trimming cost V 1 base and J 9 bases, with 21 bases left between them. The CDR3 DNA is TGCGCCAGCAGCCAAGTTTTGGCGGTATCAAGAGAAGCCCAGTACTTC. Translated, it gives CASSQVLAVSREAQYF.

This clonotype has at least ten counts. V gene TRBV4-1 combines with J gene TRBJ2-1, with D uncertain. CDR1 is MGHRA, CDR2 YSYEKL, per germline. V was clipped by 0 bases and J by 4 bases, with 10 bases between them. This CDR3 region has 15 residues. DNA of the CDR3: TGCGCCAGCAGCCAAGAGGTGGGCAGATACAATGAGCAGTTCTTC. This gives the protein CASSQEVGRYNEQFF.

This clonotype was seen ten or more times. The CDR3 protein is CASSQSSNQPQHF. The CDR3, as DNA: TGCGCCAGCAGCCAGTCTAGCAATCAGCCCCAGCATTTT. This sequence joins TRBV4-1 and TRBJ1-5; D is unclear. The germline V gene encodes CDR1 MGHRA and CDR2 YSYEKL. CDR3 size: 13 residues. V dropped 3 bases and J dropped 0 bases, with 3 bases sitting between them.

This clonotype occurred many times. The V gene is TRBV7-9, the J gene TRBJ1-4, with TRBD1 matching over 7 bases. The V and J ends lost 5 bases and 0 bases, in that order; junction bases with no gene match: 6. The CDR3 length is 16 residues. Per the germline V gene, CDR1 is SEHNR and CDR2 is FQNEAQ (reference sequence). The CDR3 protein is CASSPPGTATNEKLFF. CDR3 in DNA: TGTGCCAGCAGCCCCCCCGGGACAGCAACTAATGAAAAACTGTTTTTT.

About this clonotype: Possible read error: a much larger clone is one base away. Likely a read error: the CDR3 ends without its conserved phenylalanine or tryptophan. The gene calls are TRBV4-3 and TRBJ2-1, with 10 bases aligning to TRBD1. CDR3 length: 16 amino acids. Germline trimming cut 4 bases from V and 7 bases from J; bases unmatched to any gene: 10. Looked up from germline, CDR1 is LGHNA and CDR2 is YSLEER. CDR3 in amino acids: CASSPAVGTGVNEQFL. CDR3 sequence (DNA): TGCGCCAGCAGCCCTGCTGTAGGGACAGGGGTGAATGAGCAGTTCCTC.

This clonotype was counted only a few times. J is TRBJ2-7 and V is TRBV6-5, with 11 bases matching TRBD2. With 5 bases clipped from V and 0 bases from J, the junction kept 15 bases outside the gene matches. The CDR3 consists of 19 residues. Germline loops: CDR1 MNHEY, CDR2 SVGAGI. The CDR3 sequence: CASSTLAGGQTLISYEQYF. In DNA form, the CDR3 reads TGTGCCAGCAGTACCCTAGCGGGGGGCCAGACATTAATCTCCTACGAGCAGTACTTC.

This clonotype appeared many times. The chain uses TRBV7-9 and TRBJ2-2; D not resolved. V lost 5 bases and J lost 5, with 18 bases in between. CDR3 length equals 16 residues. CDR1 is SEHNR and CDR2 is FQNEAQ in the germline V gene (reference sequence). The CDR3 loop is CASSPTSQRRTGELFF. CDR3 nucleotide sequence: TGTGCCAGCAGCCCTACATCTCAACGACGAACCGGGGAGCTGTTTTTT.

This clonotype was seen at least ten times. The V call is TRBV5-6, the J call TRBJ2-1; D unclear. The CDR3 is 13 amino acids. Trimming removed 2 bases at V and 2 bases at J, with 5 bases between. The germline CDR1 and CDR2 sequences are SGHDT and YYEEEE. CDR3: CASSFRTYNEQFF. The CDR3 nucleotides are TGTGCCAGCAGCTTTAGGACCTACAATGAGCAGTTCTTC.

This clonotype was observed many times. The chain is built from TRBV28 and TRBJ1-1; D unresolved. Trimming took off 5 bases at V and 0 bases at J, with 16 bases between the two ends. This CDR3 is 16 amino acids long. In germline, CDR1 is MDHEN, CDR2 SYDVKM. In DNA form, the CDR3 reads TGTGCCAGCAGTACGATGACACCAGCCATGAACACTGAAGCTTTCTTT. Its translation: CASSTMTPAMNTEAFF. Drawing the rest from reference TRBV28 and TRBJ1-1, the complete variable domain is DVKVTQSSRYLVKRTGEKVFLECVQDMDHENMFWYRQDPGLGLRLIYFSYDVKMKEKGDIPEGYSVSREKKERFSLILESASTNQTSMYLCASSTMTPAMNTEAFFGQGTRLTVV.

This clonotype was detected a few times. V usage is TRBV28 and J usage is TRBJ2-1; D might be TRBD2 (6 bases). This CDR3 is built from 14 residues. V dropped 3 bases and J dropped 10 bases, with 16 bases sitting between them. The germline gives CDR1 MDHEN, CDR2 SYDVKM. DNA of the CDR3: TGTGCCAGCAGTTTGGGCAGGGCGGGGACCGAGCAGTTCTTC. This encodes CASSLGRAGTEQFF.

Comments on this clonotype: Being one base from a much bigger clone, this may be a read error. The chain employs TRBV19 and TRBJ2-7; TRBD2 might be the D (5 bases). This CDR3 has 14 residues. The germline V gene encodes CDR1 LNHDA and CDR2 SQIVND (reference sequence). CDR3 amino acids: CASSIKDSLYERYF. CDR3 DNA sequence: TGTGCCAGTAGTATAAAGGACTCTTTATACGAGCGGTACTTC.

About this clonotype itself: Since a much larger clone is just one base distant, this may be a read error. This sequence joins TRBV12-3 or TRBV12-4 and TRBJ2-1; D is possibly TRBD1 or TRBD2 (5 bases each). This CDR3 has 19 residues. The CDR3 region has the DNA TGTGCCAGCTCCCTAGGGGCGGGTAGGGTCCAGTCTCTCTACAATGAGCAGCTCTTC. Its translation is CASSLGAGRVQSLYNEQLF.

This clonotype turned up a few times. DNA of the CDR3: TGTGCCAGCAGTAAATCGACTAGCGGGGGGTACAATGAGCAGTTCTTC. Its protein is CASSKSTSGGYNEQFF. The chain has TRBV27 and TRBJ2-1, with TRBD2 identical over 13 bases. Germline CDR1 MNHEY, CDR2 SMNVEV (reference sequence). V dropped 5 bases and J dropped 4; count of bases not matched to a gene: 5. The CDR3 totals 16 residues.

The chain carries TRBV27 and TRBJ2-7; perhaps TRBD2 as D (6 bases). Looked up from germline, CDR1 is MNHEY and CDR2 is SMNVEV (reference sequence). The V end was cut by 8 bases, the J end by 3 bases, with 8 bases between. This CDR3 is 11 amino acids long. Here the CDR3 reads CASGGNYEQYF. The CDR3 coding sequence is TGTGCCAGCGGGGGGAACTACGAGCAGTACTTC.

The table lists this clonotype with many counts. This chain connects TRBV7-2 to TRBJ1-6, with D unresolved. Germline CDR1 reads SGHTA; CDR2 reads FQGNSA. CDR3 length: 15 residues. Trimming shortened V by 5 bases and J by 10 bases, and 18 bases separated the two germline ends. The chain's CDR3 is CASSLVTSRGSPLHF. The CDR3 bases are TGTGCCAGCAGCCTGGTCACATCAAGAGGCTCACCCCTCCACTTT.

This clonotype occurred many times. DNA for the CDR3: TGCGCCAGCAGCCAAAGTCGGGGGGGAGAGACCGGGGAGCTGTTTTTT. It translates to CASSQSRGGETGELFF. The chain couples TRBV4-1 to TRBJ2-2, with 8 bases matching TRBD2. The CDR3 totals 16 residues. V was pared by 2 bases and J by 5 bases, with 7 bases of the junction left unmatched. In germline, CDR1 is MGHRA, CDR2 YSYEKL.

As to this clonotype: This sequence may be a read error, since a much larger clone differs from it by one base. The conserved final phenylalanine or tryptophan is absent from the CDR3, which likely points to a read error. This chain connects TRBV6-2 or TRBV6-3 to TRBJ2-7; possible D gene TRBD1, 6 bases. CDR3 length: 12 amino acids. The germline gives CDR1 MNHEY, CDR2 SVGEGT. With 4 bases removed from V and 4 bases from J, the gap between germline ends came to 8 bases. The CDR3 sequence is CASSWTVYEQYL. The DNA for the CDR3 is TGTGCCAGCAGTTGGACAGTATACGAGCAGTACCTC.

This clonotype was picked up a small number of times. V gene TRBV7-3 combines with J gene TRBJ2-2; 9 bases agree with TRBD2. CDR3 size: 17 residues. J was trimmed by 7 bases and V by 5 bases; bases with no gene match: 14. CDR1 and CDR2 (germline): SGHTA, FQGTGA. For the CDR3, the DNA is TGTGCCAGCAGCAAAAGTGCGGGACTAGCATCAGGCGGGGAGCTGTTTTTT. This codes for CASSKSAGLASGGELFF.

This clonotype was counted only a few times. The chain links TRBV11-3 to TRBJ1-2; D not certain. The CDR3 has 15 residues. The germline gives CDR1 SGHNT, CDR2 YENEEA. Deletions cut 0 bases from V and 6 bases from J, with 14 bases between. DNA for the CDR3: TGTGCCAGCAGCTTAGAAGACACGGGAAGGGATGGCTACACCTTC. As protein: CASSLEDTGRDGYTF.